This TCR beta chain was captured by sequencing in a study of blood T cell repertoires in COVID-19. As for the study in general: COVID-19 samples from acute and convalescent phases originated in the United States, Italy and Spain. T cells, B-cell-depleted T cells, or PBMCs provided the cDNA or gDNA that served as material.

In the study's own analysis: Amplified reference gene primers provided the basis for estimating nucleated cell counts. Data came from immunoSEQ multiplex PCR; TCRdb stores just in-frame clones and leaves some out. That table supplies the V and J calls and clone size; D and trimming were determined from the DNA. The sample shows 95,000 to 110,000 clones, more than 85% of them seen only once. Germline values: CDR1 SSHAT, CDR2 FNYEAQ (reference sequence). This CDR3 has 15 residues. Trimming pared 3 bases from V and 2 bases from J, leaving 13 bases between. The receptor's source is a human donor in a cohort sampled during active COVID-19. The chain joins TRBV7-7 to TRBJ2-5, with D possibly being TRBD2 (6 bases). Sequencing was performed on peripheral blood. The DNA for the CDR3 is TGTGCCAGCAGCTTCAGGAGGGACGGTCAAGAGACCCAGTACTTC. This sequence encodes CASSFRRDGQETQYF.